The 21 T cell receptor beta chains in this list originate from one sample, sequenced in a study of CD8 T cells in Susac syndrome (dated by TCRdb to between 2018 and 2020). The library was generated by the immunoSEQ multiplex PCR assay. RNA was extracted with the RNeasy kit and roughly 0.5 to 1 ug was reverse transcribed using random hexamers. The raw public data were reprocessed by TCRdb itself: fastp quality trimming at Q25, MiXCR clonotype calling, in-frame beta chains only. Duplicate CDR3 protein sequences are folded into a single record with the most common DNA and genes. The table for this sample lists about 120,000 distinct CDR3 sequences; just over 95% of them were counted only once. Roughly 0.14% of the sample goes to the ten largest clones. The sequenced material came from CD4+ T cells from PBMCs. These receptors came from a human donor with Susac syndrome.

This rearrangement joins TRBV7-2 to TRBJ1-2; D not certain. This CDR3 spans 11 amino acids. The germline V gene encodes CDR1 SGHTA and CDR2 FQGNSA. V lost 11 bases, J lost 4 bases, and 11 bases lay in between. CDR3 in DNA: TGTGCCGCCGCTAGCGGCTATGGCTACACCTTC. Amino acids: CAAASGYGYTF.

The CDR3: CASSFTAGRGDQPQHF. The CDR3 region has the DNA TGTGCCAGCAGTTTCACGGCCGGCCGAGGGGATCAGCCCCAGCATTTT. The chain employs TRBV12-3 or TRBV12-4 and TRBJ1-5; the D gene is possibly TRBD1 (5 bases). This CDR3 region has 16 residues. Trimming removed 3 bases from V and 5 bases from J, with 17 bases in between.

The V and J genes are TRBV5-6 and TRBJ2-2, with unresolved D. Germline V lookup: CDR1 SGHDT, CDR2 YYEEEE. CDR3 length: 14 amino acids. With 4 bases removed from V and 4 bases from J, the gap between germline ends came to 11 bases. The DNA for the CDR3 is TGTGCCAGCAGCCTAAATGTAGGCACCGGGGAGCTGTTTTTT. Its translation is CASSLNVGTGELFF.

The chain carries TRBV2 and TRBJ2-5; 12 bases agree with TRBD2. From germline, CDR1 is SNHLY and CDR2 FYNNEI. This CDR3 spans 14 amino acids. The trim removed 4 bases at V and 6 bases at J, leaving 3 bases unmatched. Here the CDR3 reads CASSGTSGRKTQYF. The CDR3 nucleotides are TGTGCCAGCAGTGGTACTAGCGGGAGGAAGACCCAGTACTTC.

The chain couples TRBV9 to TRBJ2-7; 8 bases agree with TRBD2. With V trimmed by 0 bases and J by 3 bases, 5 bases remained unmatched. Germline V gene data show CDR1 as SGDLS and CDR2 as YYNGEE. CDR3 size: 15 residues. CDR3 sequence (DNA): TGTGCCAGCAGCGTAGCCACAGGGACTAGCTACGAGCAGTACTTC. Its translation is CASSVATGTSYEQYF. Together with reference TRBV9 and TRBJ2-7, the CDR3 gives the full variable domain: DSGVTQTPKHLITATGQRVTLRCSPRSGDLSVYWYQQSLDQGLQFLIQYYNGEERAKGNILERFSAQQFPDLHSELNLSSLELGDSALYFCASSVATGTSYEQYFGPGTRLTVT.

The V call is TRBV18, the J call TRBJ2-5; D is unclear. V lost 2 bases and J 3 bases, leaving 7 bases between the germline ends. Germline V CDR1 and CDR2: KGHSH, LQKENI. The CDR3 is made up of 13 amino acids. CDR3 sequence: CASSPALEETQYF. The CDR3 DNA reads as TGTGCCAGCTCACCAGCATTAGAAGAGACCCAGTACTTC.

The chain recombines TRBV20-1 with TRBJ1-1; no clear D gene. The ends were cut back, 6 bases at V and 1 base at J, with 18 bases in the middle. Germline V gives CDR1 DFQATT, CDR2 SNEGSKA (reference sequence). CDR3 size: 15 residues. CDR3 DNA sequence: TGCAGTGCCATTGACCCTCGGGTCGCGAACACTGAAGCTTTCTTT. As protein: CSAIDPRVANTEAFF.

The chain uses TRBV5-6 and TRBJ1-1; perhaps TRBD1 as D (5 bases). V lost 4 bases and J 4 bases, leaving 17 bases between the germline ends. This CDR3 has 15 residues. Germline loops: CDR1 SGHDT, CDR2 YYEEEE. CDR3 sequence (DNA): TGTGCCAGCAGCACGGGGGGTCATCCGGGCACTGAAGCTTTCTTT. It encodes CASSTGGHPGTEAFF. The whole variable domain, remainder taken from reference TRBV5-6 and TRBJ1-1, is DAGVTQSPTHLIKTRGQQVTLRCSPKSGHDTVSWYQQALGQGPQFIFQYYEEEERQRGNFPDRFSGHQFPNYSSELNVNALLLGDSALYLCASSTGGHPGTEAFFGQGTRLTVV.

The chain links TRBV2 to TRBJ1-2; maybe TRBD1 (5 bases). The germline gives CDR1 SNHLY, CDR2 FYNNEI. Trimming stripped 7 bases from V and 5 bases from J, with 17 bases between. CDR3 size: 14 residues. The CDR3 protein is CASIRDRLGYGYTF. The DNA of the CDR3 is TGTGCCAGCATCAGGGACCGATTGGGGTATGGCTACACCTTC.

The J gene is TRBJ1-2, the V gene TRBV12-3 or TRBV12-4; the D is unclear. The CDR3 has 14 residues. With 2 bases removed from V and 3 bases from J, the gap between germline ends came to 10 bases. The CDR3 DNA follows: TGTGCCAGCAGTTTATATGGCGTTGACTATGGCTACACCTTC. It encodes CASSLYGVDYGYTF.

This chain links TRBV7-2 with TRBJ2-5; weak D call: TRBD1 (6 bases). CDR3 length: 15 amino acids. V lost 5 bases and J lost 2, with 15 bases in between. Germline V gene lookup returns CDR1 SGHTA and CDR2 FQGNSA. The CDR3 sequence: CASSGYPDRQETQYF. The DNA for the CDR3 is TGTGCCAGCAGCGGCTACCCGGACAGACAAGAGACCCAGTACTTC.

This rearrangement joins TRBV2 to TRBJ2-7; TRBD2 matches at 10 bases. V was pared by 7 bases and J by 5 bases, with 5 bases of the junction left unmatched. The CDR3 length is 13 residues. CDR1 is SNHLY, CDR2 FYNNEI, per germline. The CDR3: CASKGTSEDEQYF. The DNA for the CDR3 is TGTGCCAGCAAAGGGACTAGCGAGGACGAGCAGTACTTC.

This CDR3 is CASSIGGAGYTF. DNA of the CDR3: TGTGCCAGCAGCATAGGGGGGGCTGGCTACACCTTC. The gene calls are TRBV7-8 and TRBJ1-2, with D possibly matching TRBD1 (6 bases). The V end lost 5 bases, the J end lost 7 bases, and 11 bases lay between the germline ends. This CDR3 region has 12 residues. In germline, CDR1 is SGHVS, CDR2 FQNEAQ.

V is TRBV6-2 or TRBV6-3 and J is TRBJ2-1; 8 bases fit TRBD2. V was clipped by 5 bases and J by 2 bases; unmatched bases: 2. The CDR3 has 14 residues. CDR1 MNHEY and CDR2 SVGEGT come from the germline V gene. The CDR3 loop is CASSPSGPYNEQFF. CDR3 in DNA: TGTGCCAGCAGTCCTAGCGGGCCCTACAATGAGCAGTTCTTC.

The chain couples TRBV5-4 to TRBJ2-7, with TRBD2 matching over 11 bases. Trimming took 0 bases from V and 7 from J; bases not matched to a gene: 6. This CDR3 comprises 15 residues. Germline V gives CDR1 SGHNT, CDR2 YYREEE (reference sequence). CDR3 protein: CASSLGTSGSREQYF. The CDR3 coding sequence is TGTGCCAGCAGCTTGGGGACTAGCGGGTCGCGGGAGCAGTACTTC. The whole variable domain, remainder taken from reference TRBV5-4 and TRBJ2-7, is ETGVTQSPTHLIKTRGQQVTLRCSSQSGHNTVSWYQQALGQGPQFIFQYYREEENGRGNFPPRFSGLQFPNYSSELNVNALELDDSALYLCASSLGTSGSREQYFGPGTRLTVT.

CDR3: CASSPGTQETQYF. The CDR3 DNA follows: TGTGCCAGCTCACCTGGGACGCAAGAGACCCAGTACTTC. The chain couples TRBV18 to TRBJ2-5; D may be TRBD1 or TRBD2 (5 bases each). Germline CDR1 reads KGHSH; CDR2 reads LQKENI. This CDR3 is built from 13 residues. Trimming took 3 bases from V and 2 from J, leaving 7 bases between them.

The chain employs TRBV18 and TRBJ1-2; D possibly corresponds to TRBD1 (5 bases). The germline gives CDR1 KGHSH, CDR2 LQKENI. Between the trimmed V and J ends, which lost 3 bases and 2 bases, there was a span of 13 bases. CDR3 size: 15 residues. CDR3 nucleotides: TGTGCCAGCTCACCTTTGGACGGGACGAACTATGGCTACACCTTC. Amino acid sequence: CASSPLDGTNYGYTF.

The chain links TRBV7-2 to TRBJ2-7; 8 bases line up with TRBD1. The germline CDR1 and CDR2 sequences are SGHTA and FQGNSA. With 0 bases clipped from V and 0 bases from J, the junction kept 1 base outside the gene matches. The CDR3 extends over 15 amino acids. This CDR3 is CASSLAGQGSYEQYF. As DNA, the CDR3 is TGTGCCAGCAGCTTAGCCGGACAGGGCTCCTACGAGCAGTACTTC.

V gene TRBV20-1 combines with J gene TRBJ1-1; the D gene is possibly TRBD1 (5 bases). The CDR3 loop spans 12 amino acids. Germline assignment: CDR1 DFQATT and CDR2 SNEGSKA (reference sequence). The CDR3 region is CSPGRPDGEAFF. The CDR3 nucleotides are TGCAGCCCGGGACGCCCGGACGGTGAAGCTTTCTTT.

A single count supports this clonotype. The chain joins TRBV5-1 to TRBJ2-5; D uncertain. The V end was cut by 4 bases, the J end by 5 bases, with 12 bases between. This CDR3 has 13 amino acids. Germline V gene sequence: CDR1 SGHRS, CDR2 YFSETQ. The CDR3 reads CASSVEMGETQYF. CDR3 nucleotide sequence: TGCGCCAGCAGCGTGGAGATGGGGGAGACCCAGTACTTC.

The genes are TRBV3-1 and TRBJ2-5; D gene uncertain. Per germline, CDR1 LGHDT and CDR2 YNNKEL (reference sequence). The CDR3 totals 13 residues. V was trimmed by 4 bases and J by 4 bases, leaving 10 bases between them. The CDR3 loop reads CASSPTAGETQYF. For the CDR3, the DNA is TGTGCCAGCAGCCCCACCGCCGGAGAGACCCAGTACTTC.